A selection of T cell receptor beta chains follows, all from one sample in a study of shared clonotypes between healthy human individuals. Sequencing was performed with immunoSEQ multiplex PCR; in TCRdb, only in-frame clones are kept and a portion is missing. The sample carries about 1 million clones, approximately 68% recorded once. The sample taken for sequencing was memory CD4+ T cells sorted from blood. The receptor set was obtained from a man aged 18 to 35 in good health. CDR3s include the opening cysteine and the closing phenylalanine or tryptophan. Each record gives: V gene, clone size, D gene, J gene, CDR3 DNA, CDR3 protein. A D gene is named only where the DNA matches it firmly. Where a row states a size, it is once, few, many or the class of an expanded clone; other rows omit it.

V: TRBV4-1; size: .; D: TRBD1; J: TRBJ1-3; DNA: TGCGCCAGCAGCCAAGCGGGGACAGGGTTTGGAAACACCATATATTTT; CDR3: CASSQAGTGFGNTIYF
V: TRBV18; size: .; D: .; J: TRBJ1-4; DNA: TGTGCCAGCTCACGGTCAGGAGGGGGAGAAAAACTGTTTTTT; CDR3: CASSRSGGGEKLFF
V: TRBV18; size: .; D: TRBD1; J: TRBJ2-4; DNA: TGTGCCAGCTCACCTACAGGGGGCGGCGAAAACATTCAGTACTTC; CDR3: CASSPTGGGENIQYF
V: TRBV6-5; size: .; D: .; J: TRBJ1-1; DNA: TGTGCCAGCAGCCGGGACGTTACGTTCGCTTTCTTT; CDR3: CASSRDVTFAFF
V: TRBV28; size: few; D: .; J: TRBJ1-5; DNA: TGTGCCAGCAGTTTATCGAGTCCGAGTCAGCCCCAGCATTTT; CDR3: CASSLSSPSQPQHF
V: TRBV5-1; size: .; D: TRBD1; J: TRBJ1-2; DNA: TGCGCCAGCAGCCAGGGGGGCGGCTATGGCTACACCTTC; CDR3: CASSQGGGYGYTF
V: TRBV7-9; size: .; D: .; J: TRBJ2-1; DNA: TGTGCCACCATACAAGGGAACGGGCGACATGAGCAGTTCTTC; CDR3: CATIQGNGRHEQFF
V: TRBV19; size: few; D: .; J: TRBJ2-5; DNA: TGTGCCAGTAGTATAGCGGGGTACCAAGAGACCCAGTACTTC; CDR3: CASSIAGYQETQYF
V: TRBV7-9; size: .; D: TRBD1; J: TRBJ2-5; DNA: TGTGCCAGCAGCTTAACTGACAGGGGCCCCCATGGGACCCAGTACTTC; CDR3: CASSLTDRGPHGTQYF
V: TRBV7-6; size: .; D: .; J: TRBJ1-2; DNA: TGTGCCAGCAGTCGAGACAACGCTAACTATGGCTACACCTTC; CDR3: CASSRDNANYGYTF
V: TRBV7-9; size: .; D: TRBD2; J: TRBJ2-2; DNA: TGTGCCAGCAGCCTGACTAGCGGGAACACCGGGGAGCTGTTTTTT; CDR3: CASSLTSGNTGELFF
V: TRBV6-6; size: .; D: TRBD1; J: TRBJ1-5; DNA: TGTGCCAGCACTCGAGGACAGGGGGCCGGCAATCAGCCCCAGCATTTT; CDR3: CASTRGQGAGNQPQHF
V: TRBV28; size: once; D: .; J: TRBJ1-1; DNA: TGTGCCAGCAGTTCGGCCACCATGAACACTGAAGCTTTCTTT; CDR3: CASSSATMNTEAFF
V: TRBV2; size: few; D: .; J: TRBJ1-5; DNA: TGTGCCAGCAGGGAAGGGACGGGAGTTTATCAGCCCCAGCATTTT; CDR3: CASREGTGVYQPQHF
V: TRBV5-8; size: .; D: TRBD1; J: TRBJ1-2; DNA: TGTGCCAGCAGCCCCTATGGACAGGGCGATGGCTACACCTTC; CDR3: CASSPYGQGDGYTF
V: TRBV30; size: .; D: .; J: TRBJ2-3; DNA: TGTGCCTGGAGTGTCGGGCAGTATGGCACAGATACGCAGTATTTT; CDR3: CAWSVGQYGTDTQYF
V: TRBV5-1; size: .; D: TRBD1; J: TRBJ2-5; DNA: TGCGCCAGCAGAAGAGGCAGGGGGTACCAAGAGACCCAGTACTTC; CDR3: CASRRGRGYQETQYF
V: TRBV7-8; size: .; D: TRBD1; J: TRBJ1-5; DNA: TGTGCCAGCAGCTTGGGGGACAGACATCAGCCCCAGCATTTT; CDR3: CASSLGDRHQPQHF
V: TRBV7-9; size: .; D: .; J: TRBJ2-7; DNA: TGTGCCAGCAGCCCACCGAGGGGGGCTTCGTACGAGCAGTACTTC; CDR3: CASSPPRGASYEQYF
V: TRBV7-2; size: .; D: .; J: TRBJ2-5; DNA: TGTGCCAGCAGCTTACGGCAGCTCCAAGAGACCCAGTACTTC; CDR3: CASSLRQLQETQYF
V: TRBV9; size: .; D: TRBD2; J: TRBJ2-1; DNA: TGTGCCAGCAGCGTAGCTTCAGGACTAGCGGAGGGCAATGAGCAGTTCTTC; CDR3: CASSVASGLAEGNEQFF
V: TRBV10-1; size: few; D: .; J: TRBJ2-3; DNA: TGCGCCAGCAGTGCGGCGGGGACAGATACGCAGTATTTT; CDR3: CASSAAGTDTQYF
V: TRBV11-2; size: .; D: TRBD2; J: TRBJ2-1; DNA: TGTGCCAGCAGCTCGAATAGCGGGAACTACAATGAGCAGTTCTTC; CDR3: CASSSNSGNYNEQFF
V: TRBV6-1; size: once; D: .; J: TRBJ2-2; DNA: TGTGCCAGCAGTGAAGCTGGGGCCCGGGAGCTGTTTTTT; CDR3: CASSEAGARELFF
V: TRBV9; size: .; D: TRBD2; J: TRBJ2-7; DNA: TGTGCCAGCAGCGTAGGTAGGGCTAGCGGGTTTGACGAGCAGTACTTC; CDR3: CASSVGRASGFDEQYF
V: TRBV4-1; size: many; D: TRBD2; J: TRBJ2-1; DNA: TGCGCCAGCAGCCAACAGAGGACTAGCGGGTGGAATGAGCAGTTCTTC; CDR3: CASSQQRTSGWNEQFF
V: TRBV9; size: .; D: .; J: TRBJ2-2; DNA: TGTGCCAGCAGCGTAGTGGGTGACACCGGGGAGCTGTTTTTT; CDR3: CASSVVGDTGELFF
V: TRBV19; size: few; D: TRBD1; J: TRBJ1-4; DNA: TGTGCCAGTACCGGAACGACAGGGGGAACTAATGAAAAACTGTTTTTT; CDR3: CASTGTTGGTNEKLFF